This T cell receptor (beta chain) was found in a study of blood T cell repertoires in COVID-19. Germline loops: CDR1 SGHRS, CDR2 YFSETQ. The CDR3 has 15 residues. Between the trimmed V and J ends, which lost 5 bases and 2 bases, there was a span of 16 bases. Repertoires were generated with immunoSEQ multiplex PCR, while TCRdb's copy carries only in-frame clones and drops some. In the table there are tens of thousands of clones, roughly 87% of which are singletons. Material: peripheral blood. The chain carries TRBV5-1 and TRBJ1-1, with a possible D match to TRBD1 (6 bases). The clonotype comes from a man over 45 with active COVID-19. CDR3 loop: CASRPSGVGNTEAFF. CDR3 in DNA: TGCGCCAGCAGACCTTCAGGGGTAGGAAACACTGAAGCTTTCTTT.